Described below is a single TCR beta chain sequence and its context. Its specific antigen is unknown. The record has no base qualities; no much larger clone is one base away. The High Capacity cDNA Reverse Transcription Kit was used to reverse transcribe all of the isolated RNA, meaning that expressed TCRB transcripts were what got sequenced. Deep immunoSEQ sequencing was performed on naive, central memory and regulatory T cell samples, with an average of around 3.4 million total reads per sample. Sorted cells were lysed in RLT buffer and RNA was extracted with DNase-treated RNeasy Micro or Mini kits, depending on cell number. To prevent cross-contamination, every cell subset was processed on its own, while patient and healthy donor samples were processed together. The immunoSEQ multiplex PCR was used to amplify TCRB sequences from cDNA, generating 87-bp fragments that spanned the CDR3 region. The amplicons were sequenced using the Illumina HiSeq platform. The paper's processing steps were these. PCR bias was computationally corrected using synthetic template baselines, reads within Hamming distance 2 were collapsed, and singletons that could not be merged were discarded. Reads were aligned against IMGT to assign V, D and J genes, CDR3 length and insertions or deletions at six rearrangement sites. Within each subset, clonotype counts were normalized to sorted cell number, and only after that were true diversity and Gini coefficients computed with the tcR R package. The overlap coefficient, calculated on TCRB nucleotide sequences, was used to measure repertoire sharing. This is the immuneACCESS table as TCRdb keeps it, with only in-frame sequences that have V and J called. A part of the clones is gone; compared with another copy, unresolved V genes explain less than half, and the rest is unexplained. From that table come the V and J calls and clone size; the DNA was used to work out D and trimming. The sample table records about 320,000 clones; approximately 15% of these occur just once. Jointly, the top ten make up more than 6.5% of the sample.

Each donor gave one peripheral blood draw, about 110 mL on average, collected into heparinised tubes. Using a panel that included CD45RO, CCR7, CD25, CD127, CD95 and CD27, naive, central memory, regulatory and stem cell-like memory CD4+ T cells were sorted on a BD FACSAria II. Purity was above 98% for every sorted population. Right away, PBMCs were isolated by Lymphoprep density gradient centrifugation and were stained directly, with no culture step. So that batch effects would be minimized, each experiment stained and sorted samples in pairs, pairing one healthy donor with one patient. This sample was included in a study of beta chain features in type 1 diabetes listed by TCRdb under 2018. Background for the entire study: Mean age, gender distribution, total cell number and subset yield did not differ between patients and healthy donors. Across all samples, around 99 million sorted cells were examined, and cell number per subset correlated strongly with RNA yield. The study compared the TCRB repertoires of sorted circulating CD4+ T cell subsets in recently diagnosed type 1 diabetes patients with those in matched healthy donors. Regulatory and stem cell-like memory subsets were obtained from only 8 patients and roughly 8 healthy donors, while naive and central memory subsets were obtained from all 28 donors. What the study reported, not specific to this receptor: HLA sub-analyses involved small numbers of individuals, so any influence of HLA type on TCRB rearrangement remained unresolved. At VDJ recombination sites, patients with type 1 diabetes made fewer insertions and deleted more nucleotides, a pattern implying thymic rearrangement abnormalities. A moderate but significant shortening of TCRB CDR3 length was observed in type 1 diabetes patients in all four CD4+ subsets. Sequencing cDNA rather than genomic DNA could over-represent highly expressing activated cells, although activation and CD3 levels did not differ between groups. Shorter templates might have been favored by PCR, but patient and control samples were amplified and corrected together, so both groups would have been affected equally by any skew. Naive, central memory and regulatory TCRB repertoires appeared more similar among patients than among healthy donors.

Spanning cysteine to phenylalanine, the CDR3 consists of 18 amino acids. Only the CDR3 portion is preserved as DNA: 54 bases, with reading frame beginning at the first base. The V end gives up 3 bases and the J end 7 bases, leaving 18 bases in the junction not matched to a gene. The germline V gene yields LGHNA for CDR1 and YSLEER for CDR2. The receptor comes from a man younger than 45 in good health. The sequenced material came from central memory CD4+ T cells from blood. The sequence is built from TRBV4-3 and TRBJ2-5, and TRBD2 aligns with 9 junction nucleotides. The nucleotides are TGCGCCAGCAGCCAGGTCGCTAGCGGGATTTCGGGGGCGCGGACCCAGTACTTC. The translation is CASSQVASGISGARTQYF.